This TCR beta chain was obtained from a study of beta chain features in type 1 diabetes. Findings and caveats of the study: Among type 1 diabetes patients, VDJ junctions had fewer insertions and more deletions.

What was sequenced were expressed TCRB transcripts, since all of the isolated RNA had been reverse transcribed. The assay was immunoSEQ multiplex PCR, and TCRdb's table has in-frame clones only and misses some. This sample yields hundreds of thousands of clones, of which roughly a sixth are seen a single time; about 0.097% belongs to the top ten. About this clone itself: Its antigen is not identified. The junction departs from germline at one end; a sequencing error may be responsible.

This CDR3 is built from 14 residues. Germline CDR1 MNHEY, CDR2 SMNVEV (reference sequence). The source of this sequence is a man aged 18 to 29 in good health. Material: naive CD4+ T cells from blood. The genes are TRBV27 and TRBJ1-2; D is perhaps TRBD1 (6 bases). The CDR3 DNA follows: TGTGCCAGCAGATTATCAGGGGTGGACTATGGCTACACCTTC. This encodes CASRLSGVDYGYTF.